This entry lists 21 T cell receptor beta chains sequenced from one sample in a study of blood T cell repertoires in COVID-19. Profiling relied on immunoSEQ multiplex PCR, and the TCRdb table lists in-frame clones only, not all of them. The table includes roughly 150,000 clones, approximately 90% detected once. Source material: peripheral blood. These receptors all come from a woman between 65 and 79 years old with COVID-19, enrolled during active disease.

The sample holds one count of this clone. CDR3 sequence reads: CASRRSTDTQYF. The DNA for the CDR3 is TGTGCCAGCAGGCGGAGCACAGATACGCAGTATTTT. The chain links TRBV28 to TRBJ2-3, with D unresolved. The CDR3 runs to 12 residues. Trimming took off 6 bases at V and 0 bases at J, with 4 bases between the two ends. Germline V lookup: CDR1 MDHEN, CDR2 SYDVKM.

The rearrangement joins TRBV27 to TRBJ1-1; 9 nucleotides align to TRBD1. V was clipped by 5 bases and J by 4 bases; unmatched bases: 8. Germline V gives CDR1 MNHEY, CDR2 SMNVEV (reference sequence). CDR3 length: 15 amino acids. Here the CDR3 reads CASSPRTGVSTEAFF. Written as DNA, the CDR3 is TGTGCCAGCAGTCCGCGGACAGGGGTGAGCACTGAAGCTTTCTTT.

J is TRBJ2-1 and V is TRBV5-6, with 8 bases identical to TRBD2. CDR1 is SGHDT, CDR2 YYEEEE, per germline. With 2 bases clipped from V and 0 bases from J, the junction kept 1 base outside the gene matches. CDR3 length: 15 residues. Here the CDR3 reads CASSFRGGSYNEQFF. CDR3 nucleotides: TGTGCCAGCAGCTTTCGGGGGGGCTCCTACAATGAGCAGTTCTTC.

The genes are TRBV11-2 and TRBJ2-3, with TRBD1 matching 11 bases. Per the germline V gene, CDR1 is SGHAT and CDR2 is FQNNGV. The V and J ends lost 5 bases and 4 bases, in that order; junction bases with no gene match: 5. This CDR3 is 15 amino acids long. Written as DNA, the CDR3 is TGTGCCAGCAGCAGGACAGGGGGCGCATCAGATACGCAGTATTTT. Its protein is CASSRTGGASDTQYF.

This clone was recorded once. This chain links TRBV5-6 with TRBJ1-4; D not resolved. This CDR3 is built from 15 residues. V was clipped by 4 bases and J by 3 bases, with 13 bases between them. CDR1 is SGHDT, CDR2 YYEEEE, per germline. The CDR3: CASSPTGSANEKLFF. The CDR3 DNA sequence: TGTGCCAGCAGCCCTACCGGGTCGGCTAATGAAAAACTGTTTTTT.

This clone was detected many times. The chain uses TRBV19 and TRBJ2-1; weak D call: TRBD2 (7 bases). Germline V lookup: CDR1 LNHDA, CDR2 SQIVND (reference sequence). Trimming pared 8 bases from V and 7 bases from J, leaving 15 bases between. The CDR3 consists of 13 residues. The CDR3 nucleotides read TGTGCCAGTGACTGGGGGGGGCGGAATGAGCAGTTCTTC. The encoded protein is CASDWGGRNEQFF.

The rearrangement joins TRBV6-1 to TRBJ2-1; 8 bases are shared with TRBD2. CDR1 and CDR2 (germline): MNHNS, SASEGT. The CDR3 runs 15 residues. Unmatched junction bases numbered 8, after V lost 1 base and J lost 9 bases. The chain's CDR3 is CASSEVRGGPVEQFF. DNA for the CDR3: TGTGCCAGCAGTGAAGTTCGGGGGGGGCCGGTTGAGCAGTTCTTC.

The V gene is TRBV28, the J gene TRBJ2-1, with 9 positions matching TRBD1. The CDR3 has 15 residues. V shed 6 bases and J 7 bases; nucleotides not matched to a gene: 10. The germline CDR1 and CDR2 sequences are MDHEN and SYDVKM. CDR3 amino acids: CASSQQGALENEQFF. CDR3 nucleotides: TGTGCCAGCAGCCAACAGGGGGCCTTGGAGAATGAGCAGTTCTTC.

The rearrangement joins TRBV2 to TRBJ2-5, with 14 bases fitting TRBD2. This CDR3 is built from 15 residues. With 7 bases clipped from V and 1 base from J, the junction kept 2 bases outside the gene matches. From germline, CDR1 is SNHLY and CDR2 FYNNEI. The CDR3 nucleotides read TGTGCCAGCACCGGACTAGCGGGGGGCCAAGAGACCCAGTACTTC. Encoded protein: CASTGLAGGQETQYF.

This rearrangement joins TRBV4-1 to TRBJ1-4; D unresolved. Germline loops: CDR1 MGHRA, CDR2 YSYEKL. There are 16 residues in the CDR3. V shed 3 bases and J shed 8 bases, with 19 bases lying between them. The CDR3 region is CASSQALGGMGEKLFF. CDR3 nucleotides: TGCGCCAGCAGCCAGGCTCTCGGAGGGATGGGGGAAAAACTGTTTTTT.

This clone occurred once. The chain has TRBV7-2 and TRBJ2-7, with TRBD2 identical over 7 bases. CDR3 length: 15 amino acids. The V gene's germline CDR1 is SGHTA and CDR2 FQGNSA. Germline trimming cut 1 base from V and 0 bases from J; bases unmatched to any gene: 3. This chain's CDR3 is CASSLVASGSYEQYF. For the CDR3, the DNA is TGTGCCAGCAGCTTAGTTGCTAGCGGCTCCTACGAGCAGTACTTC.

A note on this clone: Compared with germline, one end of the junction differs, possibly owing to a read error. The chain recombines TRBV6-5 with TRBJ2-7; 7 nucleotides line up with TRBD1. The CDR3 length is 11 residues. Germline lookup yields CDR1 MNHEY and CDR2 SVGAGI. The CDR3 protein is CASSNDRVQHF. The CDR3 DNA follows: TGTGCCAGCAGTAATGACAGGGTTCAGCACTTC.

As for this clone: The same CDR3 can be traced to other DNA sequences in this sample. V and J are TRBV7-3 and TRBJ2-6; 7 bases line up with TRBD2. J was trimmed by 5 bases and V by 7 bases; bases with no gene match: 5. Germline V gives CDR1 SGHTA, CDR2 FQGTGA. This CDR3 has 14 residues. CDR3 amino acids: CASKPGGRANVLTF. CDR3 in DNA: TGTGCCAGCAAACCGGGGGGTCGGGCCAACGTCCTGACTTTC. The complete variable domain, with remaining parts taken from reference TRBV7-3 and TRBJ2-6, reads GAGVSQTPSNKVTEKGKYVELRCDPISGHTALYWYRQSLGQGPEFLIYFQGTGAADDSGLPNDRFFAVRPEGSVSTLKIQRTERGDSAVYLCASKPGGRANVLTFGAGSRLTVL.

The chain joins TRBV6-1 to TRBJ1-2, with D unclear. The germline V gene encodes CDR1 MNHNS and CDR2 SASEGT. This CDR3 has 13 amino acids. V was clipped by 2 bases and J by 2 bases, with 6 bases between them. CDR3 in amino acids: CASSENLNYGYTF. DNA of the CDR3: TGTGCCAGCAGTGAAAACTTGAACTATGGCTACACCTTC.

The rearrangement joins TRBV2 to TRBJ2-7; 8 bases line up with TRBD1. The J segment lost 5 bases and the V segment lost 11 bases, leaving 11 bases of the junction unmatched. The CDR3 totals 13 residues. Germline CDR1 is SNHLY and CDR2 is FYNNEI. In DNA, the CDR3 is TGTGCCGGGGGCAGGGGGCGAACAAACGAGCAGTACTTC. Translating gives CAGGRGRTNEQYF.

This chain joins TRBV2 and TRBJ2-3; 12 positions match TRBD1. This CDR3 is 18 amino acids long. The V segment lost 3 bases and the J segment 2 bases; nucleotides outside the gene matches: 9. Germline CDR1 and CDR2: SNHLY and FYNNEI. CDR3 amino acids: CASSDPPGTGGFTDTQYF. The CDR3 nucleotides read TGTGCCAGCAGTGATCCTCCCGGGACAGGGGGCTTCACAGATACGCAGTATTTT.

The chain carries TRBV3-1 (or the pseudogene TRBV3-2) and TRBJ1-3; D remains unclear. Germline CDR1 LGHDT, CDR2 YNNKEL (reference sequence). Trimming left V 0 bases short and J 0 bases short, with 6 bases between. The CDR3 totals 15 residues. In nucleotides, the CDR3 is TGTGCCAGCAGCCAAGATACAAGCTCTGGAAACACCATATATTTT. It specifies CASSQDTSSGNTIYF.

This chain joins TRBV7-9 and TRBJ2-7; TRBD1 matches at 8 bases. With V trimmed by 5 bases and J by 3 bases, 6 bases remained unmatched. Germline V gene sequence: CDR1 SEHNR, CDR2 FQNEAQ (reference sequence). This CDR3 spans 14 amino acids. The CDR3 sequence: CASSPRTGFYEQYF. The CDR3, as DNA: TGTGCCAGCAGCCCAAGGACAGGGTTCTACGAGCAGTACTTC.

This chain joins TRBV6-4 and TRBJ1-1; D not resolved. Germline CDR1 MRHNA, CDR2 SNTAGT. CDR3 length: 14 amino acids. Trimming took off 6 bases at V and 6 bases at J, with 17 bases between the two ends. The CDR3 bases are TGTGCCAGCAGCCCCGAAACAAGTGGCTCTGAAGCTTTCTTT. This sequence encodes CASSPETSGSEAFF.

The genes are TRBV18 and TRBJ1-1; TRBD1 is a possible D gene (6 bases). The CDR3 contains 16 residues. The germline CDR1 and CDR2 sequences are KGHSH and LQKENI. V was cut by 3 bases and J by 4 bases, with 18 bases left in between. CDR3 sequence (DNA): TGTGCCAGCTCACCTCTTCCCCCGACAGGTCTCACTGAAGCTTTCTTT. Its translation: CASSPLPPTGLTEAFF. Using reference TRBV18 and TRBJ1-1 for the parts outside the CDR3, the full variable domain is NAGVMQNPRHLVRRRGQEARLRCSPMKGHSHVYWYRQLPEEGLKFMVYLQKENIIDESGMPKERFSAEFPKEGPSILRIQQVVRGDSAAYFCASSPLPPTGLTEAFFGQGTRLTVV.

The CDR3 reads CASDPRGTGENTIYF. Written as DNA, the CDR3 is TGTGCCAGCGACCCGCGGGGGACAGGGGAAAACACCATATATTTT. The chain has TRBV11-2 and TRBJ1-3, with TRBD1 matching over 10 bases. The germline V gene has CDR1 SGHAT and CDR2 FQNNGV. The CDR3 loop spans 15 amino acids. Trimming took 8 bases from V and 6 from J; bases not matched to a gene: 10.